One T cell receptor (beta chain) is described in this entry. Its antigen has not been determined. No much larger clonotype is one base removed from it; base qualities were not supplied. This sample is part of a study of blood T cells in healthy people across ages (dated by TCRdb to about 2015). Regarding the research as a whole: In model experiments, template switching captured about one uniquely barcoded TCR beta cDNA molecule for every two T cells. To track age-related changes in TCR beta repertoire diversity, the study relied on deep sequencing normalized with unique cDNA molecular identifiers. Four age groups were formed from the donors: young (average about 16 years), middle-aged (around 41), aged (more than 55) and long-lived (approximately 80). Donors of different ages were randomly distributed across sequencing lanes to avoid experimental bias. For two donors (one aged 18 to 30 and one aged 80 or older), the study analyzed two additional independent replicas of 1 million unique cDNA reads from the same blood draw.

Donors were approximately 42 systemically healthy Caucasian individuals from Russia aged roughly 6 to 100 years. Each donor gave approximately 9.3 milliliters of peripheral blood, collected into EDTA-treated Vacutainer tubes. Ficoll-Paque density-gradient centrifugation was used to isolate PBMCs, with at least 6.5 million per sample. Trizol reagent was used to extract total RNA from the PBMCs, yielding at least 6 micrograms per sample. Naive CD45RAhigh/CD27high T cell percentages were measured by flow cytometry on a PBMC aliquot from every donor. What the authors observed across the whole study: Bulk unsorted PBMC profiling prevented conclusive comparison of naive and antigen-experienced compartments. The long-lived group showed more naive CD4+ T cells, fewer expanded clones and increased TCR diversity than the aged group, suggesting age selection. A strong correlation was found between observed TCR beta diversity and the percentage of naive T cells measured by flow cytometry. Because donor CMV infection status was unknown, age-related changes in expanded clonotypes were potentially confounded. Estimates of total diversity from one million sequenced T cells were regarded as lower bounds and underestimates. Observed TCR beta diversity per million T cells fell roughly linearly with age, and a significant reduction was already apparent by age around 39.

The library relied on 5' RACE. This sample was sequenced with an Illumina HiSeq 2500. A second PCR of about 6 to 11 cycles was run with a J-beta primer mix and a sample-barcoded 5' primer. A unique molecular identifier was introduced onto each TCR beta cDNA molecule by a template-switch 5' adaptor carrying 12 random nucleotides. At least 2.5 million CDR3-containing paired-end reads were obtained from each sample. First-strand cDNA was synthesized from all RNA with the Mint cDNA synthesis kit, primed by a TRBC-specific oligonucleotide. All cDNA was treated with uracil-DNA glycosylase and then went through a first 18-cycle PCR with the universal primers M1SS and BC2_uni_R. The paper's data handling went like this. Each sample was normalized by randomly selecting 1 million high-quality reads, each carrying a distinct molecular identifier. Reads with shared molecular identifiers were discarded instead of being binned into consensus sequences. CDR3 identification, clonotype clustering and error correction used MiTCR with a Q25 quality threshold and the strictest error-elimination algorithm. A nonparametric unseen species model with Euler transformation was used to estimate lower-bound total TCR beta diversity. TCRdb redid the processing of the public reads, applying fastp at Q25 and MiXCR, and retained in-frame beta chains. Here each entry gathers all rows of one CDR3 protein and keeps the most common genes and DNA. TCRdb's processing, not the authors' own work, is the source of the V and J calls. For this sample the table gives some 1.4 million distinct CDR3 sequences, of which 42% were detected only once. The ten top clones hold 7.9% of the sample.

CDR1 LGHDT and CDR2 YNNKEL were looked up in the germline V gene (reference sequence). V trim: 6 bases; J trim: 6 bases; unmatched bases: 10. The CDR3, from cysteine to phenylalanine, totals 16 residues. Only CDR3 DNA remains: 48 bases, in frame from the first base. The material sequenced was blood. This clonotype was obtained from a woman aged 18-29 years in good health. The V gene is TRBV3-1 and the J gene is TRBJ2-1; 11 junctional bases match TRBD2. The CDR3 loop reads CASRQIAGGLGNEQFF. In nucleotides, the sequence is TGTGCCAGCAGACAAATAGCGGGAGGGCTGGGCAATGAGCAGTTCTTC.